The clone carrying this T cell receptor beta chain appeared many times. Its matching antigen is unknown. This entry comes from a study of beta chain features in type 1 diabetes. Study-wide results and caveats: The study found moderately but significantly shorter TCRB CDR3s in all four CD4+ subsets of Type 1 diabetes patients.

The V gene's germline CDR1 is SQVTM and CDR2 ANQGSEA. CDR3 length: 11 amino acids. Trimming shortened V by 6 bases and J by 2 bases, and 8 bases separated the two germline ends. The study reverse transcribed the entire isolated RNA, so it sequenced expressed TCRB transcripts. TCRdb's table, derived via immunoSEQ multiplex PCR, lists solely in-frame clones and lacks some. The sample shows about 340,000 clones, less than 15% of them seen only once. J is TRBJ2-7 and V is TRBV29-1; perhaps TRBD1 as D (5 bases). This TCR came from a woman younger than 30 with type 1 diabetes. Input material: naive CD4+ T cells from blood. CDR3 amino acids: CSVATAYEQYF. The CDR3 bases are TGCAGCGTGGCGACAGCCTACGAGCAGTACTTC.